Sequencing of this TCR beta chain was carried out in a study of cytomegalovirus exposure and HLA in healthy donors. Study overall: The 100 to 150 validation repertoires matched the approximately 670 first-cohort repertoires in platform, a later analysis reported.

Of note for this clone: Its specificity is unknown.

Assay used: immunoSEQ multiplex PCR; TCRdb lists only in-frame clones, some missing. The sample has about 60,000 clones; roughly 96% are singletons. The study's findings and limits: Overall, around 150 TCR beta chains were annotated as cytomegalovirus-associated. In vitro testing confirmed three CMV-associated chains as specific for CMV antigens.

The germline V gene has CDR1 LGHNT and CDR2 FRNRAP. V lost 0 bases and J 0 bases, leaving 14 bases between the germline ends. The CDR3 is made up of 17 amino acids. Donors came from a validation cohort of 95 to 150 subjects, distinct from the first 666-subject cohort. The source material was PBMCs. This chain connects TRBV12-5 to TRBJ1-1, with D possibly being TRBD1 (6 bases). The TCR comes from a young man in good health and CMV-seronegative. CDR3 residues: CASGLVLGHELNTEAFF. The CDR3 DNA reads as TGTGCTAGTGGTTTGGTACTGGGACATGAACTGAACACTGAAGCTTTCTTT.